Listed here is a single T cell receptor beta chain. The entry originates in a study of blood T cell repertoires in COVID-19. Study-level information: Donors in the United States, Italy and Spain gave samples during acute or convalescent COVID-19. In each case, the material was cDNA or gDNA derived from T cells, B-cell-depleted T cells, or PBMCs.

This CDR3 is 11 amino acids long. V gave up 10 bases and J gave up 6 bases, with 9 bases separating them. CDR1 is LNHDA, CDR2 SQIVND, per germline (reference sequence). In the original analysis: Estimated nucleated cell counts came from reference gene primer amplification. The assay was immunoSEQ multiplex PCR, and TCRdb's table has in-frame clones only and misses some. D and trimming were read from the DNA, whereas the V and J calls and clone size are those reported in that table. The repertoire holds some 250,000 clones, with roughly four fifths as singletons. The chain carries TRBV19 and TRBJ2-2; D might be TRBD1 (6 bases). The specimen sequenced was peripheral blood. The receptor was isolated from a young man who had recovered from COVID-19. Here the CDR3 reads CATRQAGELFF. CDR3 DNA sequence: TGTGCCACCAGACAGGCCGGGGAGCTGTTTTTT.